The sequence of this T cell receptor beta chain was determined in a study of T cell responses to AZD1222 COVID-19 vaccine. The study, taken as a whole, reports: The donor group comprised mostly white British people and more females; the analysis possibly underestimated clonal diversity. Increased Spike-specific TCR breadth and depth were observed after two AZD1222 doses. At baseline, just five or six AZD1222 recipients tested seropositive. Across spike, vaccine-associated CD4 TCRs were found, dominant at 160-218 and 743-854.

Trimming stripped 3 bases from V and 6 bases from J, with 12 bases between. CDR1 is MDHEN, CDR2 SYDVKM, per germline. CDR3 length: 14 residues. Measured with immunoSEQ multiplex PCR; TCRdb has only the in-frame clones, and not every one. Here the sample spans about 190,000 clones, around 87% being singletons. This clone was found a few times. Its specificity is not known. This receptor was taken from an adult in good health. The chain couples TRBV28 to TRBJ1-5; D gene unclear. The specimen was peripheral blood, collected on day 0 of MenACWY control vaccination. The CDR3 DNA reads TGTGCCAGCAGTTTTCTCTCGGCAGGTCAGCCCCAGCATTTT. Translating gives CASSFLSAGQPQHF.